These 8 T cell receptor beta chains were all obtained from the same sample, sequenced in a study of T cell responses to AZD1222 COVID-19 vaccine. Libraries were prepared by immunoSEQ multiplex PCR; TCRdb keeps only in-frame clonotypes and omits some of them. The sample contains about 160,000 clones, roughly 90% of which appear only once. The input for sequencing was peripheral blood, taken on day 0 of AZD1222 vaccination. Source of these receptors: an adult in good health.

The genes are TRBV7-9 and TRBJ1-4; D uncertain. V lost 2 bases and J 0 bases, leaving 10 bases between the germline ends. Germline V CDR1 and CDR2: SEHNR, FQNEAQ (reference sequence). This CDR3 contains 16 residues. In nucleotides, the CDR3 is TGTGCCAGCAGCTTATTGGGCGGGGCAACTAATGAAAAACTGTTTTTT. It specifies CASSLLGGATNEKLFF.

J is TRBJ1-5 and V is TRBV15, with TRBD1 matching 10 bases. The CDR3 has 14 amino acids. J gave up 5 bases and V 3 bases, and 1 base lay outside the gene matches. The V gene's germline CDR1 is LNHNV and CDR2 YYDKDF (reference sequence). In nucleotides, the CDR3 is TGTGCCACCAGCAGCGGACAGGGGGATCAGCCCCAGCATTTT. This codes for CATSSGQGDQPQHF. The full variable domain, its missing parts supplied by reference TRBV15 and TRBJ1-5, is DAMVIQNPRYQVTQFGKPVTLSCSQTLNHNVMYWYQQKSSQAPKLLFHYYDKDFNNEADTPDNFQSRRPNTSFCFLDIRSPGLGDTAMYLCATSSGQGDQPQHFGDGTRLSIL.

The chain couples TRBV9 to TRBJ1-2, with TRBD1 matching over 7 bases. Germline CDR1 is SGDLS and CDR2 is YYNGEE. The CDR3 is made up of 13 amino acids. V was clipped by 4 bases and J by 7 bases; unmatched bases: 7. The CDR3 is CASSFSGQVGYTF. CDR3 sequence (DNA): TGTGCCAGCAGCTTCAGCGGACAGGTTGGCTACACCTTC.

This chain joins TRBV4-1 and TRBJ2-3, with 8 bases matching TRBD1. The germline gives CDR1 MGHRA, CDR2 YSYEKL. J was trimmed by 8 bases and V by 3 bases; bases with no gene match: 7. This CDR3 spans 14 amino acids. CDR3 in amino acids: CASSQGQDAVTQYF. The CDR3 nucleotides are TGCGCCAGCAGCCAGGGACAGGACGCAGTTACGCAGTATTTT.

The rearrangement uses TRBV6-5 and TRBJ1-1; D is possibly TRBD1 (6 bases). Germline loops: CDR1 MNHEY, CDR2 SVGAGI. The CDR3 runs to 15 residues. Trimming removed 6 bases at V and 3 bases at J, with 17 bases between. The CDR3 DNA reads as TGTGCCAGCAGCGCGGCCGTGGGGGGGCACACTGAAGCTTTCTTT. As protein: CASSAAVGGHTEAFF.

The chain carries TRBV21-1 and TRBJ2-2; TRBD2 reflects the table's D call only, with no check against the DNA. TRBV21-1 represents a pseudogene. The CDR3 contains 17 residues. In nucleotides, the CDR3 is TGTGCCAGCAGCAATTTAGCGGGGGGGCCGGGCACCGGGGAGCTGTTTTTT. This translates into CASSNLAGGPGTGELFF.

This sequence joins TRBV4-2 and TRBJ1-4, with D hard to call. The V and J ends lost 2 bases and 6 bases respectively, with 4 bases between them. There are 12 residues in the CDR3. Germline CDR1 LGHNA, CDR2 YNFKEQ. This CDR3 reads CASSQPYEKLFF. CDR3 in DNA: TGTGCCAGCAGCCAACCCTATGAAAAACTGTTTTTT.

Notes on this clone: The junction departs from the called germline gene at one end, perhaps through a read error. The V gene is TRBV7-8, the J gene TRBJ2-1; TRBD1 matches at 8 bases. Per germline, CDR1 SGHVS and CDR2 FQNEAQ. The length of the CDR3 is 17 residues. CDR3 DNA: TGTGCCAGCAACCTTGATCGTAGGACAGGGCGATACATTGAGCAGTTCTTC. Encoded protein: CASNLDRRTGRYIEQFF.